Below, 26 T cell receptor beta chains from the same sample are listed, as sequenced in a study of blood T cell repertoires in COVID-19. Here immunoSEQ multiplex PCR was the method, and the copy in TCRdb shows in-frame clones only, minus some. This table has fewer than 200,000 clones, under 85% appearing once. Sequenced input: peripheral blood. The source is a man aged 55 to 70 who had recovered from COVID-19.

The chain couples TRBV27 to TRBJ2-1; D is perhaps TRBD1 (5 bases). Per germline, CDR1 MNHEY and CDR2 SMNVEV (reference sequence). CDR3 length: 16 residues. Trimming cost V 2 bases and J 0 bases, with 11 bases left between them. CDR3 loop: CASSLHRTSSYNEQFF. For the CDR3, the DNA is TGTGCCAGCAGTTTACACAGGACGAGCTCCTACAATGAGCAGTTCTTC.

The chain carries TRBV13 and TRBJ2-2, with D maybe TRBD2 (6 bases). The CDR3 has 13 amino acids. Trimming took 10 bases from V and 4 from J, leaving 13 bases between them. Germline V CDR1 and CDR2: PRHDT, FYEKMQ (reference sequence). CDR3 in DNA: TGTGCCACCCCACGGGGGAGCACCGGGGAGCTGTTTTTT. Residues: CATPRGSTGELFF.

J is TRBJ2-7 and V is TRBV7-8, with D unclear. V was cut by 2 bases and J by 2 bases, with 10 bases left in between. The CDR3 extends over 14 amino acids. Germline lookup yields CDR1 SGHVS and CDR2 FQNEAQ. For the CDR3, the DNA is TGTGCCAGCAGCTTAATACGGGTCCCCTACGAGCAGTACTTC. It is translated as CASSLIRVPYEQYF.

The chain links TRBV4-3 to TRBJ1-6; D remains unclear. The CDR3 spans 16 residues. Germline V gives CDR1 LGHNA, CDR2 YSLEER. V was cut by 4 bases and J by 0 bases, with 10 bases left in between. CDR3: CASSRELSSYNSPLHF. The CDR3 DNA reads TGCGCCAGCAGCCGTGAGCTGAGCTCCTATAATTCACCCCTCCACTTT.

The chain recombines TRBV7-6 with TRBJ1-1; tentative D call: TRBD1 (6 bases). This CDR3 is 12 amino acids long. Per the germline V gene, CDR1 is SGHVS and CDR2 is FNYEAQ. V dropped 6 bases and J dropped 6 bases, with 11 bases sitting between them. The CDR3 spells CASSRDTPEAFF. The CDR3 DNA reads as TGTGCCAGCAGTAGGGACACCCCTGAAGCTTTCTTT. The variable domain in full, completed from reference TRBV7-6 and TRBJ1-1, reads GAGVSQSPRYKVTKRGQDVALRCDPISGHVSLYWYRQALGQGPEFLTYFNYEAQQDKSGLPNDRFSAERPEGSISTLTIQRTEQRDSAMYRCASSRDTPEAFFGQGTRLTVV.

This chain uses TRBV4-3 with TRBJ2-7; TRBD1 might be the D (6 bases). Germline CDR1 reads LGHNA; CDR2 reads YSLEER. Trimming removed 2 bases at V and 6 bases at J, with 17 bases between. The CDR3 contains 15 residues. CDR3 sequence reads: CASSQLRTTGGEQYF. As DNA, the CDR3 is TGCGCCAGCAGCCAACTCAGGACGACAGGCGGCGAGCAGTACTTC.

The CDR3: CAISSADSPLHF. DNA of the CDR3: TGTGCCATCAGCTCGGCGGATTCACCCCTCCACTTT. V gene TRBV10-3 combines with J gene TRBJ1-6; D is unresolved. The CDR3 is 12 amino acids. The germline gives CDR1 ENHRY, CDR2 SYGVKD. Trimming took off 6 bases at V and 8 bases at J, with 8 bases between the two ends.

This clone was counted once. V and J are TRBV5-1 and TRBJ1-1; 7 bases are shared with TRBD1. With 7 bases clipped from V and 5 bases from J, the junction kept 8 bases outside the gene matches. The CDR3 contains 13 residues. CDR1 SGHRS and CDR2 YFSETQ come from the germline V gene. CDR3 coding DNA: TGCGCCAGCGGAAGCAGGGGGTTGACTGAAGCTTTCTTT. Protein: CASGSRGLTEAFF.

The gene calls are TRBV7-3 and TRBJ2-5; 7 positions match TRBD1. This CDR3 has 13 residues. Germline V gene sequence: CDR1 SGHTA, CDR2 FQGTGA. The V segment lost 5 bases and the J segment 1 base; nucleotides outside the gene matches: 1. CDR3 DNA sequence: TGTGCCAGCAGCCGGGACAGCCAAGAGACCCAGTACTTC. Translating it yields CASSRDSQETQYF.

The chain has TRBV5-1 and TRBJ1-1; TRBD1 is a possible D gene (6 bases). V shed 3 bases and J shed 6 bases, with 15 bases lying between them. The CDR3 length is 14 residues. Looked up from germline, CDR1 is SGHRS and CDR2 is YFSETQ. The CDR3 reads CASSSGTYDSEAFF. The CDR3 DNA sequence: TGCGCCAGCAGCTCCGGGACATATGACTCTGAAGCTTTCTTT.

The chain uses TRBV27 and TRBJ1-2; D gene unclear. Deletions cut 4 bases from V and 8 bases from J, with 17 bases between. CDR3 length: 14 amino acids. The germline CDR1 and CDR2 sequences are MNHEY and SMNVEV (reference sequence). The CDR3 DNA is TGTGCCAGCAGTTCAGGAGGTGGTAGTCGGGGCTACACCTTC. This encodes CASSSGGGSRGYTF.

This clone was picked up a small number of times. DNA of the CDR3: TGCGCCAGCAGCCAAGATAGGGTCGTGTGGGGGCGGCACTCCTACAATGAGCAGTTCTTC. Amino acid sequence: CASSQDRVVWGRHSYNEQFF. This chain uses TRBV4-3 with TRBJ2-1, with TRBD1 as a possible D gene (6 bases). The V and J ends lost 0 bases and 0 bases respectively, with 21 bases between them. Germline CDR1 LGHNA, CDR2 YSLEER. The CDR3 extends over 20 amino acids.

This chain joins TRBV5-1 and TRBJ2-5; 8 nucleotides align to TRBD1. Germline CDR1 SGHRS, CDR2 YFSETQ. V shed 3 bases, J shed 5 bases, and the junction held 3 bases outside the gene matches. The CDR3 runs 13 residues. Written as DNA, the CDR3 is TGCGCCAGCAGCTGGGGACAGGCGGAGACCCAGTACTTC. Protein sequence: CASSWGQAETQYF.

The chain uses TRBV6-5 and TRBJ2-5, with D maybe TRBD2 (7 bases). V lost 7 bases and J lost 5, with 14 bases in between. CDR1 and CDR2 from the germline V gene are MNHEY and SVGAGI. The length of the CDR3 is 13 residues. The CDR3 here is CASTPGGRETQYF. The CDR3 DNA is TGTGCCAGCACCCCGGGGGGCAGGGAGACCCAGTACTTC.

This clone was seen just once. This sequence joins TRBV19 and TRBJ2-3, with 9 bases identical to TRBD2. The ends lost 3 bases at V and 3 bases at J; junction bases unmatched: 7. Germline CDR1 is LNHDA and CDR2 is SQIVND (reference sequence). The CDR3 is 16 residues long. In nucleotides, the CDR3 is TGTGCCAGTAGTATCGGGCTAGCGGGGATGACAGATACGCAGTATTTT. Protein sequence: CASSIGLAGMTDTQYF. The complete variable domain, with remaining parts taken from reference TRBV19 and TRBJ2-3, reads DGGITQSPKYLFRKEGQNVTLSCEQNLNHDAMYWYRQDPGQGLRLIYYSQIVNDFQKGDIAEGYSVSREKKESFPLTVTSAQKNPTAFYLCASSIGLAGMTDTQYFGPGTRLTVL.

CDR3 DNA sequence: TGTGCCAGCACCCGCATCCTAGCGGGGGGGCAGGGGAATACGCAGTATTTT. It specifies CASTRILAGGQGNTQYF. This chain uses TRBV7-8 with TRBJ2-3; 12 nucleotides agree with TRBD2. Germline assignment: CDR1 SGHVS and CDR2 FQNEAQ. The CDR3 runs 17 residues. With V trimmed by 7 bases and J by 7 bases, 15 bases remained unmatched. Full variable domain (outside the CDR3, taken from reference TRBV7-8 and TRBJ2-3): GAGVSQSPRYKVAKRGQDVALRCDPISGHVSLFWYQQALGQGPEFLTYFQNEAQLDKSGLPSDRFFAERPEGSVSTLKIQRTQQEDSAVYLCASTRILAGGQGNTQYFGPGTRLTVL.

The rearrangement joins TRBV7-3 to TRBJ2-3; 9 bases fit TRBD2. This CDR3 is 16 amino acids long. V shed 4 bases and J 6 bases; nucleotides not matched to a gene: 11. Germline V lookup: CDR1 SGHTA, CDR2 FQGTGA. The CDR3 coding sequence is TGTGCCAGCAGCTCCCCCGTGGGACTAGCTACGGATACGCAGTATTTT. It translates to CASSSPVGLATDTQYF.

V usage is TRBV2 and J usage is TRBJ2-2, with a possible D match to TRBD2 (5 bases). The CDR3 spans 14 residues. The V gene lost 5 bases and the J gene lost 0 bases, with 7 bases spanning the gap. CDR1 and CDR2 (germline): SNHLY, FYNNEI. DNA of the CDR3: TGTGCCAGCAGTCGGACTGCGAACACCGGGGAGCTGTTTTTT. Protein: CASSRTANTGELFF.

This clone showed up just once. The chain uses TRBV3-1 (or the pseudogene TRBV3-2) and TRBJ2-1; 11 bases align to TRBD2. V lost 4 bases to trimming and J lost 6 bases; unmatched junction nucleotides: 8. The CDR3 is 16 amino acids. CDR1 is LGHDT, CDR2 YNNKEL, per germline (reference sequence). CDR3 sequence reads: CASSLTRLAGFNEQFF. DNA for the CDR3: TGTGCCAGCAGCCTGACGAGACTAGCGGGGTTCAATGAGCAGTTCTTC.

The chain combines TRBV12-3 or TRBV12-4 with TRBJ1-1; D is unresolved. Trimming cost V 8 bases and J 6 bases, with 16 bases left between them. This CDR3 has 13 amino acids. For the CDR3, the DNA is TGTGCCAGCTCCCTCGCGGGTCGCGCTGAAGCTTTCTTT. It specifies CASSLAGRAEAFF.

The chain recombines TRBV5-1 with TRBJ1-3; tentatively, D is TRBD1 (6 bases). There are 14 residues in the CDR3. Germline loops: CDR1 SGHRS, CDR2 YFSETQ. Trimming removed 4 bases from V and 8 bases from J, with 16 bases in between. The CDR3 spells CASSIGTLSDTIYF. In nucleotides, the CDR3 is TGCGCCAGCAGCATTGGGACACTGAGTGACACCATATATTTT.

The chain has TRBV29-1 and TRBJ2-7; D is possibly TRBD2 (6 bases). Trimming took 7 bases from V and 3 from J, leaving 16 bases between them. The CDR3 has 13 residues. Germline lookup yields CDR1 SQVTM and CDR2 ANQGSEA. DNA of the CDR3: TGCAGCGCGTCAAAAACCGGGAGCTACGAGCAGTACTTC. It codes for CSASKTGSYEQYF.

The chain carries TRBV7-9 and TRBJ1-4; possibly TRBD1 for D (6 bases). V lost 1 base, J lost 8 bases, and 17 bases lay in between. Germline V lookup: CDR1 SEHNR, CDR2 FQNEAQ (reference sequence). This CDR3 has 16 residues. CDR3 nucleotides: TGTGCCAGCAGCTTAGATACAGGGATCGAGGGAGAAAAACTGTTTTTT. Translation gives CASSLDTGIEGEKLFF.

In its sample, this clone was seen a few times. The rearrangement joins TRBV19 to TRBJ1-1, with a tentative D call TRBD1 (5 bases). V lost 5 bases to trimming and J lost 8 bases, with 18 bases between them. Germline V gene lookup returns CDR1 LNHDA and CDR2 SQIVND (reference sequence). The CDR3 is 14 amino acids. DNA of the CDR3: TGTGCCAGTAGTGATGAGGACAATCCCGCCGAAGCTTTCTTT. Protein product: CASSDEDNPAEAFF.

The rearrangement links TRBV7-3 to TRBJ2-3; 8 bases map to TRBD2. The germline gives CDR1 SGHTA, CDR2 FQGTGA. CDR3 length: 15 residues. Trimming took 5 bases from V and 4 from J; bases not matched to a gene: 8. CDR3 sequence (DNA): TGTGCCAGCAGCGCCCAAGCGGGGGTACCAGATACGCAGTATTTT. This encodes CASSAQAGVPDTQYF.

The chain links TRBV11-1 to TRBJ2-3, with TRBD2 matching 11 bases. J was trimmed by 5 bases and V by 8 bases; bases with no gene match: 6. Germline loops: CDR1 SGHAT, CDR2 FQDESV (reference sequence). The CDR3 runs 14 residues. CDR3 loop: CASRLAGSRDTQYF. CDR3 coding DNA: TGTGCCAGCCGACTAGCGGGGTCAAGAGATACGCAGTATTTT.